The clone carrying this T cell receptor (beta chain) is a singleton in its sample. One end of the junction does not line up with germline, which may come from a read error. The length of the CDR3 is 16 residues. Germline values: CDR1 MNHNS, CDR2 SASEGT. The data were taken from a study of CD4 and CD8 cells across lung adenocarcinoma regions. TCRdb independently ran MiXCR on the PCR reads; one entry per CDR3 protein. The sample contains tens of thousands of distinct CDR3 sequences, around 50% of which appear only once. Sequencing was carried out using CD8+ T cells from the center of a lung tumor. This clonotype was sampled from a female donor with lung adenocarcinoma. The CD4 and CD8 labels of this study may be unreliable. This rearrangement joins TRBV6-1 to TRBJ2-3; D is possibly TRBD2 (6 bases). CDR3 residues: CASSEDGGGDTETQYF. For the CDR3, the DNA is TGTGCCAGCAGTGAAGACGGGGGAGGTGACACAGAGACGCAGTATTTC.